The source of this TCR beta chain is a study of blood T cell repertoires in COVID-19. Generated by immunoSEQ multiplex PCR, the TCRdb table keeps only in-frame clones and is missing some. This sample carries fewer than 300,000 clones, 80% to 95% of them seen once, and the ten largest clones take roughly 1.1%. Symptom resolution, clearance, or two negative PCRs marked the recovered donors of Cohort 3. The CDR3 is made up of 14 amino acids. V shed 4 bases and J shed 5 bases, with 12 bases lying between them. In germline, CDR1 is SNHLY, CDR2 FYNNEI. Sample: PBMCs or T cells enriched from blood (not recorded which). The chain recombines TRBV2 with TRBJ2-1; D is unclear. The source of this sequence is a woman in her thirties who had recovered from COVID-19. The CDR3 bases are TGTGCCAGCAGTGCTTCAGATCATAACAATGAGCAGTTCTTC. This gives the protein CASSASDHNNEQFF.